This T cell receptor beta chain was observed in a study of blood T cell repertoires in COVID-19. Study details: COVID-19 samples collected from the United States, Italy and Spain covered acute and convalescent phases. Sources were T cells, B-cell-depleted T cells, or PBMCs; the material itself was cDNA or gDNA.

Trimming shortened V by 4 bases and J by 4 bases, and 11 bases separated the two germline ends. This CDR3 is 14 amino acids long. The germline V gene encodes CDR1 SGHTA and CDR2 FQGNSA. The authors' processing: Using reference gene primer amplification, nucleated cell counts were estimated. Profiling relied on immunoSEQ multiplex PCR, and the TCRdb table lists in-frame clones only, not all of them. The V and J calls and clone size come from that table; D and trimming were worked out from the DNA. The repertoire has around 150,000 clones, around 73% of them found once; the top ten carry 10% to 11%. This chain uses TRBV7-2 with TRBJ2-1, with D perhaps matching TRBD2 (5 bases). The TCR sequence derives from a man aged 60-69 years who had recovered from COVID-19. The material sequenced was peripheral blood. The CDR3 protein is CASSSIPGYNEQFF. The CDR3 nucleotides read TGTGCCAGCAGCTCAATCCCGGGATACAATGAGCAGTTCTTC. The complete variable domain, with remaining parts taken from reference TRBV7-2 and TRBJ2-1, reads GAGVSQSPSNKVTEKGKDVELRCDPISGHTALYWYRQSLGQGLEFLIYFQGNSAPDKSGLPSDRFSAERTGGSVSTLTIQRTQQEDSAVYLCASSSIPGYNEQFFGPGTRLTVL.